One sample yielded the 15 T cell receptor beta chains listed below, sequenced in a study of OX40 agonist ivuxolimab in advanced cancers. Sequencing used immunoSEQ multiplex PCR; TCRdb keeps in-frame clones, though not all of them. The sample carries fewer than 13,000 clones, less than 85% recorded once. Sequenced here: CD4+ or CD8+ T cells sorted from blood, sampled in a trial of the OX40 agonist ivuxolimab. These receptors were obtained from an adult with an advanced solid tumor such as melanoma, head and neck, liver or kidney cancer.

This clone was observed a handful of times. The rearrangement joins TRBV6-4 to TRBJ2-1, with 10 nucleotides matching TRBD1. Germline V gene data show CDR1 as MRHNA and CDR2 as SNTAGT. The CDR3 consists of 15 residues. After removal of 3 bases from V and 3 bases from J, the junction contained 2 bases not matched to a gene. CDR3 bases: TGTGCCAGCAGTGATGGGACAGGGGACTACAATGAGCAGTTCTTC. It yields the protein CASSDGTGDYNEQFF.

The chain combines TRBV30 with TRBJ2-5; D may be TRBD1 (6 bases). In germline, CDR1 is GTSNPN, CDR2 SVGIG (reference sequence). Trimming stripped 8 bases from V and 4 bases from J, with 17 bases between. The CDR3 is 13 amino acids. In nucleotides, the CDR3 is TGTGCCACCTGGAACAGGGCTGGAGAGACCCAGTACTTC. Encoded protein: CATWNRAGETQYF.

There are a few counts of this clone. This chain connects TRBV4-3 to TRBJ2-7, with D tentatively TRBD1 (5 bases). Germline CDR1 reads LGHNA; CDR2 reads YSLEER. This CDR3 is built from 15 residues. The V and J ends lost 4 bases and 4 bases respectively, with 17 bases between them. The CDR3 sequence: CASSPSQGNDYEQYF. The DNA for the CDR3 is TGCGCCAGCAGCCCGAGTCAGGGAAACGATTACGAGCAGTACTTC.

This clone has just one count. The chain links TRBV28 to TRBJ2-7; D is perhaps TRBD1 (5 bases). The V and J ends lost 8 bases and 2 bases respectively, with 13 bases between them. The CDR3 extends over 13 amino acids. CDR1 and CDR2 (germline): MDHEN, SYDVKM. The CDR3 sequence: CASAEQETYEQYF. The DNA for the CDR3 is TGTGCCAGCGCGGAACAGGAGACCTACGAGCAGTACTTC.

The chain recombines TRBV13 with TRBJ2-1; TRBD2 matches 10 bases. Looked up from germline, CDR1 is PRHDT and CDR2 is FYEKMQ (reference sequence). V gave up 5 bases and J gave up 6 bases; unmatched junction bases: 7. The CDR3 has 15 residues. CDR3 nucleotide sequence: TGTGCCAGCAGCCAAAGCGGGGGGGCCGCCAATGAGCAGTTCTTC. Translated: CASSQSGGAANEQFF.

The chain has TRBV4-2 and TRBJ1-5; the D is unclear. Deletions cut 0 bases from V and 0 bases from J, with 6 bases between. CDR1 and CDR2 from the germline V gene are LGHNA and YNFKEQ. The CDR3 length is 15 residues. The CDR3 coding sequence is TGTGCCAGCAGCCAAGAGTGGAGTAGCAATCAGCCCCAGCATTTT. Its translation: CASSQEWSSNQPQHF.

This CDR3 is CASSQGGLAGETDTQYF. Here the CDR3 DNA reads TGTGCCAGCAGCCAGGGAGGACTAGCGGGGGAGACAGATACGCAGTATTTT. The gene calls are TRBV4-2 and TRBJ2-3, with 13 bases fitting TRBD2. V was clipped by 3 bases and J by 3 bases; unmatched bases: 6. This CDR3 comprises 17 residues. Germline V lookup: CDR1 LGHNA, CDR2 YNFKEQ.

The rearrangement uses TRBV13 and TRBJ2-7; 9 nucleotides match TRBD1. The CDR3 runs to 14 residues. V lost 1 base and J lost 6; bases outside the gene matches: 4. CDR1 and CDR2 (germline): PRHDT, FYEKMQ (reference sequence). As DNA, the CDR3 is TGTGCCAGCAGCTTAGTCGGGACAGGGTTCGAGCAGTACTTC. Its protein is CASSLVGTGFEQYF.

This clone was observed a handful of times. V is TRBV15 and J is TRBJ2-7, with D perhaps TRBD2 (6 bases). V gave up 5 bases and J gave up 7 bases, with 21 bases separating them. CDR1 is LNHNV, CDR2 YYDKDF, per germline (reference sequence). This CDR3 region has 15 residues. The CDR3 reads CATSSGGGAKDEQYF. The CDR3 region has the DNA TGTGCCACCAGCTCTGGTGGAGGGGCCAAAGATGAGCAGTACTTC.

The chain links TRBV7-9 to TRBJ2-3; TRBD1 is a possible D gene (6 bases). Between the trimmed V and J ends, which lost 5 bases and 6 bases, there was a span of 9 bases. CDR3 length: 12 residues. CDR1 and CDR2 from the germline V gene are SEHNR and FQNEAQ (reference sequence). The CDR3 DNA reads as TGTGCCAGCAGCCGTGACAGGGATACGCAGTATTTT. Its translation: CASSRDRDTQYF.

The CDR3 DNA sequence: TGTGCCATCAGTGAGTTGGTGACAGCGAATACCTACGAGCAGTACTTC. It yields the protein CAISELVTANTYEQYF. V gene TRBV10-3 combines with J gene TRBJ2-7, with D perhaps TRBD1 (5 bases). The CDR3 loop spans 16 amino acids. Between the trimmed V and J ends, which lost 1 base and 2 bases, there was a span of 15 bases. Germline CDR1 is ENHRY and CDR2 is SYGVKD.

V is TRBV4-3 and J is TRBJ2-1; possibly TRBD2 for D (6 bases). Germline CDR1 LGHNA, CDR2 YSLEER. V was pared by 4 bases and J by 8 bases, with 15 bases between. The length of the CDR3 is 14 residues. In DNA form, the CDR3 reads TGCGCCAGCAGCCCAAGATGGGGCGGGGATGAGCAGTTCTTC. Translating it yields CASSPRWGGDEQFF.

The genes are TRBV7-9 and TRBJ2-5, with 7 bases lining up with TRBD2. The length of the CDR3 is 15 residues. The trim removed 1 base at V and 1 base at J, leaving 3 bases unmatched. Germline-derived CDR1 and CDR2 are SEHNR and FQNEAQ (reference sequence). Written as DNA, the CDR3 is TGTGCCAGCAGCTTAGGGACTAGACTCCAAGAGACCCAGTACTTC. Encoded protein: CASSLGTRLQETQYF. The whole variable domain, remainder taken from reference TRBV7-9 and TRBJ2-5, is DTGVSQNPRHKITKRGQNVTFRCDPISEHNRLYWYRQTLGQGPEFLTYFQNEAQLEKSRLLSDRFSAERPKGSFSTLEIQRTEQGDSAMYLCASSLGTRLQETQYFGPGTRLLVL.

This clone was observed a handful of times. The chain recombines TRBV7-9 with TRBJ1-1; 9 bases are shared with TRBD1. J was trimmed by 5 bases and V by 4 bases; bases with no gene match: 5. The CDR3 has 14 amino acids. Germline CDR1 SEHNR, CDR2 FQNEAQ (reference sequence). CDR3 DNA sequence: TGTGCCAGCAGCTCCGGACAGGGGTGGACTGAAGCTTTCTTT. This gives the protein CASSSGQGWTEAFF. Combining the CDR3 with reference TRBV7-9 and TRBJ1-1 gives the whole variable domain DTGVSQNPRHKITKRGQNVTFRCDPISEHNRLYWYRQTLGQGPEFLTYFQNEAQLEKSRLLSDRFSAERPKGSFSTLEIQRTEQGDSAMYLCASSSGQGWTEAFFGQGTRLTVV.

The V and J genes are TRBV4-1 and TRBJ2-7; D not resolved. The V gene's germline CDR1 is MGHRA and CDR2 YSYEKL. This CDR3 is 15 amino acids long. V was cut by 0 bases and J by 4 bases, with 13 bases left in between. The chain's CDR3 is CASSQDRGSFYEQYF. CDR3 sequence (DNA): TGCGCCAGCAGCCAAGATCGTGGCAGCTTTTACGAGCAGTACTTC.